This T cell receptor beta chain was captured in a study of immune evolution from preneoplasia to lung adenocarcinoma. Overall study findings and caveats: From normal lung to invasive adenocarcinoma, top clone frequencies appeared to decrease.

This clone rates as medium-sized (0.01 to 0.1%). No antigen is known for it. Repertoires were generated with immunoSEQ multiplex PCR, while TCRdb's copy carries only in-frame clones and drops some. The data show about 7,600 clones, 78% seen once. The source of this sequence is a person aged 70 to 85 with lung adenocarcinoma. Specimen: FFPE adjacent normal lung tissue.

The CDR3, as DNA: TGTGCCAGCAGAGTGTCAAACCTCCCTCAAGAGACCCAGTACTTC. Protein: CASRVSNLPQETQYF. The V gene is TRBV5-6, the J gene TRBJ2-5; D gene ambiguous. Germline-derived CDR1 and CDR2 are SGHDT and YYEEEE. V shed 5 bases and J shed 2 bases, with 16 bases lying between them. CDR3 length equals 15 residues.